The 17 T cell receptor beta chains below all came from one sample that was sequenced in a study of T cell responses to AZD1222 COVID-19 vaccine. The repertoire was sequenced with immunoSEQ multiplex PCR; TCRdb's copy has only in-frame clones and lacks some. In the table there are around 180,000 clones, around 86% of which are singletons. Sequencing was performed on peripheral blood, taken on day 0 of MenACWY control vaccination. Receptor source: an adult in good health.

V is TRBV11-3 and J is TRBJ2-1, with D possibly being TRBD1 or TRBD2 (5 bases each). CDR1 is SGHNT and CDR2 is YENEEA in the germline V gene. The CDR3 spans 18 residues. Trimming stripped 5 bases from V and 0 bases from J, with 20 bases between. The CDR3 is CASSLTPGPPSSYNEQFF. CDR3 sequence (DNA): TGTGCCAGCAGCCTTACTCCGGGACCTCCCAGCTCCTACAATGAGCAGTTCTTC.

This clone has more than one count but fewer than ten. The chain uses TRBV2 and TRBJ2-7; D gene ambiguous. Germline V gives CDR1 SNHLY, CDR2 FYNNEI. The length of the CDR3 is 16 residues. V was pared by 0 bases and J by 2 bases, with 14 bases between. CDR3 nucleotide sequence: TGTGCCAGCAGTGAAGCGCTTCCGACTGGAACCTACGAGCAGTACTTC. It yields the protein CASSEALPTGTYEQYF.

This clone was counted only a few times. The J gene is TRBJ1-6, the V gene TRBV5-6; 8 bases align to TRBD1. The V and J ends lost 0 bases and 7 bases, in that order; junction bases with no gene match: 6. This CDR3 is 16 amino acids long. The germline CDR1 and CDR2 sequences are SGHDT and YYEEEE. The CDR3: CASSLGLRDRNSPLHF. In DNA form, the CDR3 reads TGTGCCAGCAGCTTGGGTTTGAGGGACAGGAATTCACCCCTCCACTTT.

The rearrangement joins TRBV28 to TRBJ2-5, with no clear D. This CDR3 comprises 16 residues. Germline V gene lookup returns CDR1 MDHEN and CDR2 SYDVKM. V lost 5 bases and J lost 1, with 17 bases in between. This chain's CDR3 is CASSPLKQQPQETQYF. CDR3 nucleotides: TGTGCCAGCAGTCCCCTTAAACAACAACCCCAAGAGACCCAGTACTTC.

V gene TRBV4-1 combines with J gene TRBJ2-1, with TRBD2 identical over 10 bases. The J segment lost 10 bases and the V segment lost 4 bases, leaving 16 bases of the junction unmatched. Germline CDR1 and CDR2: MGHRA and YSYEKL. The CDR3 has 17 residues. CDR3 bases: TGCGCCAGCAGCCCTGCGATAAGCGGGGGGGCCCTCGGCGAGCAGTTCTTC. Translation gives CASSPAISGGALGEQFF.

Only one count was recorded for this clone. The V call is TRBV4-3, the J call TRBJ2-7; 9 nucleotides line up with TRBD1. CDR3 length: 15 amino acids. From germline, CDR1 is LGHNA and CDR2 YSLEER. J gave up 3 bases and V 4 bases, and 7 bases lay outside the gene matches. CDR3 region: CASSLGQGKIYEQYF. As DNA, the CDR3 is TGCGCCAGCAGCCTTGGACAGGGGAAAATCTACGAGCAGTACTTC.

The chain joins TRBV2 to TRBJ1-6; D might be TRBD1 (5 bases). Trimming took 4 bases from V and 2 from J, leaving 6 bases between them. Germline V gene sequence: CDR1 SNHLY, CDR2 FYNNEI. The CDR3 sequence is 14 residues long. DNA for the CDR3: TGTGCCAGCAGTGGCAGGGCCTATAATTCACCCCTCCACTTT. Protein: CASSGRAYNSPLHF.

The chain carries TRBV28 and TRBJ1-1; D unclear. The V gene lost 1 base and the J gene lost 0 bases, with 6 bases spanning the gap. The CDR3 length is 14 residues. CDR1 and CDR2 from the germline V gene are MDHEN and SYDVKM. The CDR3 sequence is CASSLYQLNTEAFF. The CDR3 bases are TGTGCCAGCAGTTTATATCAGTTGAACACTGAAGCTTTCTTT.

The rearrangement uses TRBV19 and TRBJ1-5; 9 bases match TRBD1. The CDR3 is made up of 15 amino acids. J lost 4 bases, V lost 5 bases, and 6 bases had no gene match. Germline loops: CDR1 LNHDA, CDR2 SQIVND (reference sequence). CDR3 amino acids: CASSGRDRVNQPQHF. CDR3 coding DNA: TGTGCCAGTAGTGGCCGGGACAGGGTAAATCAGCCCCAGCATTTT. The full variable domain, its missing parts supplied by reference TRBV19 and TRBJ1-5, is DGGITQSPKYLFRKEGQNVTLSCEQNLNHDAMYWYRQDPGQGLRLIYYSQIVNDFQKGDIAEGYSVSREKKESFPLTVTSAQKNPTAFYLCASSGRDRVNQPQHFGDGTRLSIL.

The gene calls are TRBV6-5 and TRBJ2-7; D is perhaps TRBD2 (5 bases). Trimming stripped 11 bases from V and 2 bases from J, with 13 bases between. The germline V gene encodes CDR1 MNHEY and CDR2 SVGAGI. The CDR3 runs 12 residues. CDR3 residues: CAVPRETYEQYF. CDR3 nucleotide sequence: TGTGCCGTGCCTAGGGAGACCTACGAGCAGTACTTC.

This clone was picked up one time. V is TRBV4-3 and J is TRBJ2-7, with TRBD2 matching 7 bases. In germline, CDR1 is LGHNA, CDR2 YSLEER. The CDR3 extends over 15 amino acids. V shed 1 base and J 5 bases; nucleotides not matched to a gene: 8. DNA for the CDR3: TGCGCCAGCAGCCAAGGGGAGCGGGGAGGGGACGAGCAGTACTTC. Its translation: CASSQGERGGDEQYF.

V gene TRBV18 combines with J gene TRBJ2-7; 7 bases match TRBD1. The CDR3 sequence is 13 residues long. Germline values: CDR1 KGHSH, CDR2 LQKENI. V lost 3 bases to trimming and J lost 8 bases; unmatched junction nucleotides: 7. The CDR3 DNA is TGTGCCAGCTCACCGGACAGGACCCTCAAGCAGTACTTC. Residues: CASSPDRTLKQYF.

This chain links TRBV4-2 with TRBJ2-3; D is ambiguous. CDR3 length: 13 residues. Germline-derived CDR1 and CDR2 are LGHNA and YNFKEQ. Trimming stripped 4 bases from V and 2 bases from J, with 7 bases between. CDR3 protein: CASSRSATDTQYF. The CDR3 region has the DNA TGTGCCAGCAGCCGAAGTGCCACAGATACGCAGTATTTT.

This chain links TRBV7-9 with TRBJ1-6, with a weak D call TRBD1 (6 bases). Germline CDR1 reads SEHNR; CDR2 reads FQNEAQ (reference sequence). The CDR3 length is 16 residues. The V end lost 7 bases, the J end lost 6 bases, and 19 bases lay between the germline ends. CDR3 coding DNA: TGTGCCAGCACCCTGGGCACGGCAGGGGCTAATTCACCCCTCCACTTT. This codes for CASTLGTAGANSPLHF.

With respect to this clone: At one end the junction does not follow the germline gene, possibly because of a read error. This rearrangement joins TRBV6-1 to TRBJ2-5; 10 bases fit TRBD2. Germline V gene lookup returns CDR1 MNHNS and CDR2 SASEGT. The CDR3 consists of 16 residues. CDR3 residues: CASSEPTWASGGPRHF. The CDR3 DNA is TGTGCCAGCAGTGAACCCACATGGGCTAGCGGGGGTCCCCGGCACTTC.

This chain links TRBV4-3 with TRBJ2-7; the D gene could be TRBD1 or TRBD2 (5 bases each). Germline V gives CDR1 LGHNA, CDR2 YSLEER. Trimming took off 4 bases at V and 7 bases at J, with 11 bases between the two ends. This CDR3 is 12 amino acids long. In nucleotides, the CDR3 is TGCGCCAGCAGCCTTGGTTGGGGGGAGCAGTACTTC. Its protein is CASSLGWGEQYF.

This chain connects TRBV7-9 to TRBJ2-1; the match to TRBD1 covers 8 bases. The germline V gene encodes CDR1 SEHNR and CDR2 FQNEAQ (reference sequence). V lost 7 bases, J lost 7 bases, and 9 bases stayed unmatched. CDR3 length: 14 residues. Here the CDR3 DNA reads TGTGCCAGCACCCAGCAGGACAGGGAGAATGAGCAGTTCTTC. Encoded protein: CASTQQDRENEQFF.